This is a list of T cell receptor beta chains from one sample in a study of cytotoxic CD8 clonotypes in ibrutinib-treated CLL. Data came from immunoSEQ multiplex PCR; TCRdb stores just in-frame clones and leaves some out. In the table there are 110,000 to 150,000 clones, 76% of which are singletons. The sample in question was PBMCs, obtained after 24 months of ibrutinib treatment. Receptors were obtained from a human donor with chronic lymphocytic leukemia. Each CDR3 is given with its conserved first and last residue. Fields, in order: V gene, D gene, clone size, J gene, CDR3 DNA, CDR3 protein. A D gene is named only where the DNA matches it firmly. Clone size is not always given. Where it is, it says once, few, many or a class for expanded clones.

TRBV6-6	.	.	TRBJ1-2	TGTGCCAGCAGTTACGACAGCATCTATGGCTACACCTTC	CASSYDSIYGYTF
TRBV7-2	.	.	TRBJ2-7	TGTGCCAGCAGCTTAGGGGCAGGGCCCACCTACGAGCAGTACTTC	CASSLGAGPTYEQYF
TRBV29-1	.	.	TRBJ2-2	TGCAGCGTTGGGTGGGGGCATGGGGAGCTGTTTTTT	CSVGWGHGELFF
TRBV6-5	TRBD2	.	TRBJ2-2	TGTGCCAGCAGCCCTCTAGCGGGAAACACCGGGGAGCTGTTTTTT	CASSPLAGNTGELFF
TRBV9	.	.	TRBJ2-1	TGTGCCAGCAGCACCCACGGACTCAACAATGAGCAGTTCTTC	CASSTHGLNNEQFF
TRBV15	TRBD1	.	TRBJ2-7	TGTGCCACCAGCAGAGATCAGGGGGTTCAGTACTTC	CATSRDQGVQYF
TRBV6-1	TRBD1	.	TRBJ2-5	TGTGCCAGCAGTGGGGGACAGCTTCAAGAGACCCAGTACTTC	CASSGGQLQETQYF
TRBV2	TRBD1	.	TRBJ1-5	TGTGCCAGCAGACCCCCAGGGGGAATGGATCAGCCCCAGCATTTT	CASRPPGGMDQPQHF
TRBV4-3	.	.	TRBJ2-7	TGCGCCAGCAGCCAAGGTCATGGTTGCGTCCACGAGCAGTACTTC	CASSQGHGCVHEQYF
TRBV11-2	.	few	TRBJ2-5	TGTGCCAGCAGCTTCGGTGCTAGGGGAGAGACCCAGTACTTC	CASSFGARGETQYF
TRBV9	.	once	TRBJ1-1	TGTGCCAGCAGCGTAGCTCTTTGGGCCTCCGAAGCTTTCTTT	CASSVALWASEAFF
TRBV13	.	.	TRBJ2-7	TGTGCCAGCAGCCCCCTTCTGGACAGCCAGGTCCCCTCCTACGAGCAGTACTTC	CASSPLLDSQVPSYEQYF
TRBV7-3	TRBD2	once	TRBJ2-3	TGTGCCAGCAGCCCGCCGGGCGGGAGGGATACGCAGTATTTT	CASSPPGGRDTQYF
TRBV5-8	.	.	TRBJ1-2	TGTGCCAGCAGCTTGTGGGAGTCCCTAGGTGGCTACACCTTC	CASSLWESLGGYTF
TRBV7-8	TRBD1	.	TRBJ2-3	TGTGCCAGCAGCCCAGACAGGGCCTTGGTAACAGATACGCAGTATTTT	CASSPDRALVTDTQYF
TRBV27	TRBD2	few	TRBJ2-7	TGTGCCAGCCGGGGACTAGCGAGCTACGAGCAGTACTTC	CASRGLASYEQYF
TRBV28	.	.	TRBJ2-5	TGTGCCAGCAGTTTAGGCCACCAAGAGACCCAGTACTTC	CASSLGHQETQYF
TRBV5-1	TRBD1	.	TRBJ1-2	TGCGCCAGCAGCCCGGGACAGGGACGGAGCTATGGCTACACCTTC	CASSPGQGRSYGYTF
TRBV30	TRBD1	.	TRBJ1-1	TGTGCCTGGAGCCCAGGGGGAGAAGCTTTCTTT	CAWSPGGEAFF
TRBV7-7	TRBD2	.	TRBJ2-3	TGTGCTAGCAGCTTAGCGGGTTCATACGATACGCAGTATTTT	CASSLAGSYDTQYF
TRBV27	.	.	TRBJ2-1	TGTGCCAGCAGTTTTTTGGGGGGAGGTACGTACAATGAGCAGTTCTTC	CASSFLGGGTYNEQFF
TRBV27	TRBD1	once	TRBJ1-6	TGTGCCAGCAGTCCCAGGGGGTGGGCCCAGCTCGGCTCCTATAATTCACCCCTCCACTTT	CASSPRGWAQLGSYNSPLHF
TRBV6-5	.	.	TRBJ2-2	TGTGCCAGCAGTTCAAATTACCACGGGGAGCTGTTTTTT	CASSSNYHGELFF
TRBV19	.	.	TRBJ1-2	TGTGCCAGTAGTATCGGGCAGATTGGCTACACCTTC	CASSIGQIGYTF
TRBV5-6	.	.	TRBJ1-5	TGTGCCAGCAGCTTGGGGGGGGACCATCAGCCCCAGCATTTT	CASSLGGDHQPQHF
TRBV18	TRBD1	.	TRBJ2-7	TGTGCCAGCTCGGACAGGGTTGGCGGGACCCTCCCCTACGAGCAGTACTTC	CASSDRVGGTLPYEQYF
TRBV7-2	TRBD2	.	TRBJ2-1	TGTGCCAGCAGCCTAACTAGCGGGAGGGTAATGGATGAGCAGTTCTTC	CASSLTSGRVMDEQFF
TRBV30	TRBD1	.	TRBJ1-2	TGTGCCTGGAGTGGGGACAGGGGGCCGCATGGCTACACCTTC	CAWSGDRGPHGYTF
TRBV6-5	.	.	TRBJ2-2	TGTGCCAGCAGTTACTCGCCGGGGTTCGGGGAGCTGTTTTTT	CASSYSPGFGELFF
TRBV29-1	.	.	TRBJ1-1	TGCAGCGTTGGCCGGTTCGGGTCAGAAGCTTTCTTT	CSVGRFGSEAFF
TRBV18	TRBD1	.	TRBJ2-7	TGTGCCAGCTCACCCGGGACAGGGGGTTCCAACGAGCAGTACTTC	CASSPGTGGSNEQYF
TRBV15	.	.	TRBJ2-1	TGTGCCACCAGCAGCCGAGTTTCAGAGGGTCTACGCTTCTTC	CATSSRVSEGLRFF
TRBV13	TRBD1	.	TRBJ1-2	TGTGCCAGCACGGGGAGGGGGCCCAACTATGGCTACACCTTC	CASTGRGPNYGYTF
TRBV5-6	.	.	TRBJ2-2	TGTGCCAGCAGCTTGGCAGGATTTTACACCGGGGAGCTGTTTTTT	CASSLAGFYTGELFF
TRBV5-6	.	.	TRBJ2-3	TGTGCCAGCAGCTTGGCGCCCGGGGATACGCAGTATTTT	CASSLAPGDTQYF
TRBV7-9	.	.	TRBJ2-1	TGTGCCAGCAGCTCCGAGTACGGCCCAGGGGAGCAGTTCTTC	CASSSEYGPGEQFF
TRBV10-3	TRBD2	.	TRBJ2-1	TGTGCCATCAGTGTACGGACTAGCGGGAGTTTTGATGAGCAGTTCTTC	CAISVRTSGSFDEQFF
TRBV28	.	once	TRBJ1-2	TGTGCCAGCACAACCAGGGCCCCGGGCTACACCTTC	CASTTRAPGYTF
TRBV6-5	.	.	TRBJ1-1	TGTGCCAGCACGCGGGACCCCGAGGGGGTGAAGGCTTTCTTT	CASTRDPEGVKAFF
TRBV5-1	TRBD1	.	TRBJ2-1	TGCGCCAGCAGCTTGGGGGACAGGGTCCCCAATGAGCAGTTCTTC	CASSLGDRVPNEQFF
TRBV10-1	.	.	TRBJ2-3	TGCGCCAGCAGGCCCGTTATTAGCGGCACAGATACGCAGTATTTT	CASRPVISGTDTQYF
TRBV28	TRBD2	few	TRBJ2-2	TGTGCCAGCAGTTTAACGGTGCTAGCGGGAGTTGCCACCGGGGAGCTGTTTTTT	CASSLTVLAGVATGELFF
TRBV19	.	.	TRBJ1-5	TGTGCCAGTAGGTATGCTCTACAGGGCGACAATCAGCCCCAGCATTTT	CASRYALQGDNQPQHF
TRBV27	.	.	TRBJ2-1	TGTGCCAGCAGTTTCGGGACCACCTACAATGAGCAGTTCTTC	CASSFGTTYNEQFF
TRBV10-2	TRBD2	.	TRBJ2-4	TGCGCCAGCAGTCCGCCGAGCGGGGGTGGCATTCAGTACTTC	CASSPPSGGGIQYF
TRBV5-1	.	once	TRBJ2-6	TGCGCCAGCAGCTGGGGGAGATATCCTGGGGCCAACGTCCTGACTTTC	CASSWGRYPGANVLTF
TRBV5-4	TRBD1	.	TRBJ1-4	TGTGCCAGCCCCGGGACAGAAGCAACTAATGAAAAACTGTTTTTT	CASPGTEATNEKLFF
TRBV28	.	.	TRBJ1-3	TGTGCCAGCAGTTTTTCGGGCGGGGGAAACACCATATATTTT	CASSFSGGGNTIYF
TRBV11-2	.	.	TRBJ2-3	TGTGCCAGCTCGATGACAGCCGATACGCAGTATTTT	CASSMTADTQYF
TRBV5-4	.	.	TRBJ1-4	TGTGCCAGCAGCTTGAATGAAAAACTGTTTTTT	CASSLNEKLFF
TRBV7-3	.	.	TRBJ2-3	TGTGCCAGCAGCTTAAGGTTTACGGGCACAGATACGCAGTATTTT	CASSLRFTGTDTQYF